This is a list of T cell receptor beta chains from one sample in a study of T-cell reconstitution after alpha-beta-depleted transplantation in children. Using its own MiXCR run on the PCR reads, TCRdb lists one record per CDR3 protein. The sample comprises more than 200,000 distinct CDR3 sequences, 25% of which are singletons, and 2.6% rests with the top ten. The sample in question was PBMCs, obtained before TCRalphabeta/CD19-depleted stem cell transplant. These receptors all stem from a girl aged 2-10 years with Fanconi anemia, due to receive a stem cell transplant. Each CDR3 is given with its conserved first and last residue. Each record gives: V gene, clone size, D gene, J gene, CDR3 protein, CDR3 DNA. A D gene is named only where the DNA matches it firmly. Size is omitted from some rows. Given values are once, few, many or a class for expanded clones.

V: TRBV29-1; size: many; D: .; J: TRBJ2-7; CDR3: CSVEETRVPYEQYF; DNA: TGCAGCGTTGAAGAAACAAGGGTTCCGTACGAGCAGTACTTC
V: TRBV9; size: .; D: .; J: TRBJ1-1; CDR3: CASSVDPGANTEAFF; DNA: TGTGCCAGCAGCGTAGACCCCGGAGCGAACACTGAAGCTTTCTTT
V: TRBV2; size: .; D: .; J: TRBJ2-1; CDR3: CASSGSGNEQFF; DNA: TGTGCCAGCAGCGGAAGCGGGAATGAGCAGTTCTTC
V: TRBV20-1; size: .; D: TRBD2; J: TRBJ2-7; CDR3: CSARPAGLYEQYF; DNA: TGCAGTGCTAGACCAGCGGGACTCTACGAGCAGTACTTC
V: TRBV10-3; size: many; D: .; J: TRBJ2-7; CDR3: CAISPLAGTSYEQYF; DNA: TGTGCCATCAGTCCCCTCGCAGGTACCTCATACGAGCAGTACTTC
V: TRBV29-1; size: few; D: .; J: TRBJ1-1; CDR3: CSVESWTGDYHWAFF; DNA: TGCAGCGTTGAGAGTTGGACCGGCGATTATCATTGGGCTTTCTTT
V: TRBV7-2; size: many; D: .; J: TRBJ2-2; CDR3: CASSLNPGELFF; DNA: TGTGCCAGCAGCTTAAATCCCGGGGAGCTGTTTTTT
V: TRBV29-1; size: many; D: .; J: TRBJ1-1; CDR3: CTFWRGAEAFF; DNA: TGCACCTTCTGGAGAGGAGCTGAAGCTTTCTTT
V: TRBV29-1; size: many; D: TRBD2; J: TRBJ2-2; CDR3: CSVEHKRGSTGELFF; DNA: TGCAGCGTTGAACATAAGCGGGGCAGCACCGGGGAGCTGTTTTTT
V: TRBV20-1; size: .; D: .; J: TRBJ2-7; CDR3: CSASWTASSYEQYF; DNA: TGCAGTGCTAGTTGGACTGCGAGCTCCTACGAGCAGTACTTC
V: TRBV20-1; size: .; D: TRBD1; J: TRBJ2-6; CDR3: CSARRDSFLSGANVLTF; DNA: TGCAGTGCTAGACGGGACAGCTTTCTCTCTGGGGCCAACGTCCTGACTTTC
V: TRBV29-1; size: few; D: .; J: TRBJ2-7; CDR3: CSVGMGPHSYEQYF; DNA: TGCAGCGTTGGGATGGGACCCCACTCCTACGAGCAGTACTTC
V: TRBV20-1; size: .; D: .; J: TRBJ2-7; CDR3: CSAGETRSYEQYF; DNA: TGCAGTGCTGGGGAAACCCGCTCCTACGAGCAGTACTTC
V: TRBV24-1; size: few; D: .; J: TRBJ2-1; CDR3: CATSDIGSNEQFF; DNA: TGTGCCACCAGTGATATAGGGTCCAATGAGCAGTTCTTC
V: TRBV29-1; size: .; D: TRBD1; J: TRBJ1-4; CDR3: CSAGTGHEKLFF; DNA: TGCAGCGCCGGGACAGGGCATGAAAAACTGTTTTTT
V: TRBV5-5; size: many; D: .; J: TRBJ2-1; CDR3: CASSSPAQSSYNEQFF; DNA: TGTGCCAGCAGCTCCCCGGCGCAGAGCTCCTACAATGAGCAGTTCTTC
V: TRBV20-1; size: .; D: TRBD1; J: TRBJ2-1; CDR3: CSARAGTGGLNEQFF; DNA: TGCAGTGCTAGAGCGGGGACAGGGGGCCTCAATGAGCAGTTCTTC
V: TRBV5-4; size: .; D: .; J: TRBJ2-5; CDR3: CASSSPLLGETQYF; DNA: TGTGCCAGCAGCTCCCCCCTTTTGGGGGAGACCCAGTACTTC
V: TRBV5-1; size: few; D: .; J: TRBJ2-5; CDR3: CASWTLKETQYF; DNA: TGCGCCAGCTGGACTCTAAAAGAGACCCAGTACTTC
V: TRBV20-1; size: few; D: TRBD1; J: TRBJ2-7; CDR3: CSASPGQGYEQYF; DNA: TGCAGTGCTAGTCCGGGACAGGGGTACGAGCAGTACTTC
V: TRBV20-1; size: many; D: TRBD2; J: TRBJ2-1; CDR3: CSATEWTSVTNEQFF; DNA: TGCAGTGCTACAGAATGGACTAGCGTGACGAATGAGCAGTTCTTC
V: TRBV7-6; size: many; D: .; J: TRBJ2-1; CDR3: CASGTMMDNEQFF; DNA: TGTGCCAGCGGGACAATGATGGACAATGAGCAGTTCTTC
V: TRBV20-1; size: .; D: .; J: TRBJ1-4; CDR3: CSARAGTRNEKLFF; DNA: TGCAGTGCTAGGGCCGGGACACGTAATGAAAAACTGTTTTTT
V: TRBV10-3; size: many; D: .; J: TRBJ1-4; CDR3: CAIRRDAFDEKLFF; DNA: TGTGCCATCAGAAGGGACGCATTTGATGAAAAACTGTTTTTT
V: TRBV12-3/TRBV12-4; size: many; D: .; J: TRBJ2-1; CDR3: CASSVLINSYNEQFF; DNA: TGTGCCAGCAGTGTGCTTATTAACTCCTACAATGAGCAGTTCTTC
V: TRBV7-6; size: many; D: .; J: TRBJ2-1; CDR3: CASSFYGDNEQFF; DNA: TGTGCCAGCAGCTTTTACGGCGACAATGAGCAGTTCTTC
V: TRBV4-1; size: .; D: .; J: TRBJ2-7; CDR3: CASSQDRQVLSYEQYF; DNA: TGCGCCAGCAGCCAAGATCGACAGGTACTCTCCTACGAGCAGTACTTC
V: TRBV29-1; size: many; D: .; J: TRBJ1-5; CDR3: CSVEDLHRSNQPQHF; DNA: TGCAGCGTTGAAGATCTTCACAGGAGCAATCAGCCCCAGCATTTT
V: TRBV7-3; size: few; D: .; J: TRBJ2-1; CDR3: CASSPSYDAGRRGEQFF; DNA: TGTGCCAGCAGCCCATCTTACGACGCGGGTCGGAGGGGTGAGCAGTTCTTC
V: TRBV5-1; size: many; D: .; J: TRBJ2-7; CDR3: CASSTLKRTAYEQYF; DNA: TGCGCCAGCAGCACCTTGAAGAGGACAGCCTACGAGCAGTACTTC
V: TRBV20-1; size: .; D: .; J: TRBJ2-7; CDR3: CSAGFGRGRAYEQYF; DNA: TGCAGTGCGGGATTCGGACGGGGCAGGGCCTACGAGCAGTACTTC
V: TRBV5-1; size: few; D: .; J: TRBJ2-3; CDR3: CASNWGSTDTQYF; DNA: TGCGCCAGCAACTGGGGGAGCACAGATACGCAGTATTTT
V: TRBV12-3/TRBV12-4; size: .; D: .; J: TRBJ2-3; CDR3: CAITQGFNTDTQYF; DNA: TGTGCCATCACACAGGGTTTTAACACAGATACGCAGTATTTT
V: TRBV20-1; size: .; D: TRBD1; J: TRBJ2-5; CDR3: CSARDSRRFQETQYF; DNA: TGCAGTGCTCGGGACAGCCGACGTTTCCAAGAGACCCAGTACTTC
V: TRBV12-3/TRBV12-4; size: many; D: .; J: TRBJ1-5; CDR3: CASSFSRSNQPQHF; DNA: TGTGCCAGCAGTTTCTCAAGGAGCAATCAGCCCCAGCATTTT
V: TRBV28; size: once; D: .; J: TRBJ2-7; CDR3: CASTTLDRYEQYF; DNA: TGTGCCAGCACCACCCTTGACCGCTACGAGCAGTACTTC
V: TRBV29-1; size: .; D: .; J: TRBJ1-1; CDR3: CSVERRMKWTEAFF; DNA: TGCAGCGTTGAAAGGAGGATGAAGTGGACTGAAGCTTTCTTT
V: TRBV12-3/TRBV12-4; size: many; D: TRBD2; J: TRBJ2-3; CDR3: CASRTIAGDLGRQYF; DNA: TGTGCCAGCAGGACTATAGCGGGGGACTTAGGGCGGCAGTATTTT
V: TRBV29-1; size: many; D: .; J: TRBJ1-2; CDR3: CSVVFQGYSYGYTF; DNA: TGCAGCGTTGTCTTTCAGGGATATTCATATGGCTACACCTTC
V: TRBV11-2; size: .; D: TRBD2; J: TRBJ2-3; CDR3: CASSLDSSGRMADTQYF; DNA: TGTGCCAGCAGCTTAGATAGTAGCGGGAGAATGGCAGATACGCAGTATTTT